This T cell receptor beta chain is drawn from a study of T cell responses to AZD1222 COVID-19 vaccine. Method: immunoSEQ multiplex PCR; TCRdb's copy keeps in-frame clones and lacks some. The sample has 95,000 to 100,000 clones; about 90% are singletons. Study-wide results and caveats: Mostly white British, mostly female donors; authors suggested clonal diversity may be underestimated. Targets within unmutated variant regions were reportedly found for nearly half of spike-specific TCRs. Recipients of AZD1222 seropositive at baseline numbered only five or six.

V shed 5 bases and J shed 4 bases, with 17 bases lying between them. The germline V gene encodes CDR1 SQVTM and CDR2 ANQGSEA. CDR3 size: 14 residues. With regard to this clone: Its cognate antigen is unknown.

Here the sequenced sample was peripheral blood, taken on day 0 of AZD1222 vaccination. V is TRBV29-1 and J is TRBJ1-2; D call uncertain. The sequence derives from an adult in good health. Written as DNA, the CDR3 is TGCAGCGTTCATCGGGGATCGCTGGGCTATGGCTACACCTTC. This sequence encodes CSVHRGSLGYGYTF.